Presented here are 30 T cell receptor beta chains from one specimen sequenced in a study of OX40 agonist ivuxolimab in advanced cancers. Library creation used the immunoSEQ multiplex PCR assay. The table was pulled from immuneACCESS by TCRdb, which kept in-frame rearrangements only. Such tables lose some clones; where checked, under half of the loss comes from unresolved V genes, and the rest has no known cause. This sample comprises more than 65,000 clones, roughly 81% of them detected only once. Jointly, the top ten make up roughly 17% of the sample. The sample was CD4+ or CD8+ T cells sorted from blood, taken in a trial of the OX40 agonist ivuxolimab. These receptors were taken from an adult with an advanced solid tumor such as melanoma, head and neck, liver or kidney cancer.

In this sample, this clone turned up a few times. Written as DNA, the CDR3 is TGTGCCAGCAGCCTTGACGGGCCCCAGCATTTT. It encodes CASSLDGPQHF. This chain connects TRBV28 to TRBJ1-5; D is ambiguous. Germline V CDR1 and CDR2: MDHEN, SYDVKM. Trimming removed 6 bases from V and 9 bases from J, with 9 bases in between. The CDR3 is 11 residues long.

The chain links TRBV10-1 to TRBJ1-2; D is perhaps TRBD1 (6 bases). This CDR3 has 15 amino acids. The germline V gene encodes CDR1 WNHNN and CDR2 SYGVQD (reference sequence). Trimming stripped 0 bases from V and 6 bases from J, with 14 bases between. The CDR3 is CASSESYGGADGYTF. CDR3 coding DNA: TGCGCCAGCAGTGAGTCGTATGGGGGCGCGGATGGCTACACCTTC.

The V gene is TRBV15, the J gene TRBJ2-7, with D perhaps matching TRBD1 (5 bases). The CDR3 runs to 16 residues. The V and J ends lost 2 bases and 2 bases respectively, with 16 bases between them. The germline V gene has CDR1 LNHNV and CDR2 YYDKDF (reference sequence). CDR3 nucleotide sequence: TGTGCCACCAGCAGAATCGGCCAGGGTGGCGCCTACGAGCAGTACTTC. Translating it yields CATSRIGQGGAYEQYF.

The chain couples TRBV6-1 to TRBJ1-4; D might be TRBD1 (5 bases). CDR1 is MNHNS, CDR2 SASEGT, per germline. CDR3 size: 12 residues. V lost 7 bases to trimming and J lost 2 bases, with 5 bases between them. CDR3 in DNA: TGTGCCAGCACAGGGACTAATGAAAAACTGTTTTTT. Amino acids: CASTGTNEKLFF.

This chain connects TRBV5-6 to TRBJ2-7; D is undetermined. CDR3 length: 13 amino acids. Trimming pared 0 bases from V and 4 bases from J, leaving 8 bases between. Looked up from germline, CDR1 is SGHDT and CDR2 is YYEEEE. The CDR3 DNA follows: TGTGCCAGCAGCTTGGAGGCTGATTACGAGCAGTACTTC. It translates to CASSLEADYEQYF.

This chain connects TRBV2 to TRBJ2-1; possibly TRBD1 for D (6 bases). V lost 6 bases and J lost 7, with 10 bases in between. The germline CDR1 and CDR2 sequences are SNHLY and FYNNEI. This CDR3 comprises 12 residues. CDR3 protein: CASSLTGNEQFF. CDR3 DNA sequence: TGTGCCAGCAGCCTCACAGGGAATGAGCAGTTCTTC.

J is TRBJ1-2 and V is TRBV6-5; D is perhaps TRBD1 (6 bases). The germline V gene has CDR1 MNHEY and CDR2 SVGAGI. Trimming stripped 5 bases from V and 4 bases from J, with 14 bases between. This CDR3 comprises 14 residues. The CDR3 is CASSEQDRLYGYTF. The CDR3 nucleotides are TGTGCCAGCAGTGAACAGGACAGACTCTATGGCTACACCTTC.

The chain couples TRBV28 to TRBJ2-7; no reliable D call. Trimming cost V 5 bases and J 5 bases, with 16 bases left between them. Germline V gene sequence: CDR1 MDHEN, CDR2 SYDVKM. The CDR3 runs 14 residues. CDR3 DNA sequence: TGTGCCAGCAGTCTCATCACGGACGGCAACGAGCAGTACTTC. Residues: CASSLITDGNEQYF.

The V call is TRBV4-2, the J call TRBJ2-5; 9 nucleotides match TRBD2. This CDR3 comprises 17 residues. Germline values: CDR1 LGHNA, CDR2 YNFKEQ. The V and J ends lost 4 bases and 1 base, in that order; junction bases with no gene match: 10. The CDR3 here is CASSPMRAGGPQETQYF. The CDR3 DNA reads as TGTGCCAGCAGCCCAATGAGGGCGGGAGGGCCCCAAGAGACCCAGTACTTC.

The CDR3 DNA is TGTGCCAGCAGGTCCGCAACAGGGGGCGGTTTCTACGAGCAGTACTTC. As protein: CASRSATGGGFYEQYF. The V call is TRBV28, the J call TRBJ2-7; 9 bases line up with TRBD1. V shed 6 bases, J shed 3 bases, and the junction held 12 bases outside the gene matches. The CDR3 extends over 16 amino acids. In germline, CDR1 is MDHEN, CDR2 SYDVKM.

There are a few counts of this clone. The V gene is TRBV5-1, the J gene TRBJ2-7; 13 nucleotides align to TRBD2. The germline V gene encodes CDR1 SGHRS and CDR2 YFSETQ. The J segment lost 0 bases and the V segment lost 5 bases, leaving 8 bases of the junction unmatched. This CDR3 region has 17 residues. CDR3 amino acids: CASSQLAGGPYSYEQYF. The CDR3 DNA follows: TGCGCCAGCAGTCAACTAGCGGGAGGGCCCTACTCCTACGAGCAGTACTTC.

This chain connects TRBV28 to TRBJ2-2; maybe TRBD1 (6 bases). The CDR3 length is 16 residues. V was cut by 10 bases and J by 0 bases, with 18 bases left in between. The V gene's germline CDR1 is MDHEN and CDR2 SYDVKM. DNA of the CDR3: TGTGCCACCAGCGAGAGGAAGGGGGCGAACACCGGGGAGCTGTTTTTT. This gives the protein CATSERKGANTGELFF. Looking up the rest from reference TRBV28 and TRBJ2-2 gives the full variable domain: DVKVTQSSRYLVKRTGEKVFLECVQDMDHENMFWYRQDPGLGLRLIYFSYDVKMKEKGDIPEGYSVSREKKERFSLILESASTNQTSMYLCATSERKGANTGELFFGEGSRLTVL.

The V call is TRBV7-9, the J call TRBJ2-7, with TRBD1 matching over 9 bases. Germline CDR1 and CDR2: SEHNR and FQNEAQ (reference sequence). The CDR3 has 15 amino acids. With V trimmed by 1 base and J by 2 bases, 3 bases remained unmatched. CDR3 sequence: CASSLDRGRPYEQYF. The CDR3 DNA reads as TGTGCCAGCAGCTTAGACAGGGGGCGCCCCTACGAGCAGTACTTC. Full variable domain (outside the CDR3, taken from reference TRBV7-9 and TRBJ2-7): DTGVSQNPRHKITKRGQNVTFRCDPISEHNRLYWYRQTLGQGPEFLTYFQNEAQLEKSRLLSDRFSAERPKGSFSTLEIQRTEQGDSAMYLCASSLDRGRPYEQYFGPGTRLTVT.

The gene calls are TRBV9 and TRBJ2-5; D remains ambiguous. CDR1 is SGDLS, CDR2 YYNGEE, per germline. V was cut by 0 bases and J by 0 bases, with 6 bases left in between. This CDR3 has 14 amino acids. CDR3 nucleotides: TGTGCCAGCAGCGTAGGGGCCTACCAAGAGACCCAGTACTTC. Translation gives CASSVGAYQETQYF.

The chain is built from TRBV7-2 and TRBJ2-3; 10 bases are shared with TRBD2. This CDR3 contains 16 residues. Germline V CDR1 and CDR2: SGHTA, FQGNSA. Losses at the gene ends were 4 bases for V and 4 bases for J; bases not matched to a gene: 8. The CDR3 nucleotides read TGTGCCAGCAGCTATCCCAGCGGGAGGGGGGCAGATACGCAGTATTTT. Amino acids: CASSYPSGRGADTQYF. The whole variable domain, remainder taken from reference TRBV7-2 and TRBJ2-3, is GAGVSQSPSNKVTEKGKDVELRCDPISGHTALYWYRQSLGQGLEFLIYFQGNSAPDKSGLPSDRFSAERTGGSVSTLTIQRTQQEDSAVYLCASSYPSGRGADTQYFGPGTRLTVL.

This chain links TRBV5-6 with TRBJ2-1; 11 positions agree with TRBD1. Germline V gene sequence: CDR1 SGHDT, CDR2 YYEEEE. V was clipped by 10 bases and J by 7 bases; unmatched bases: 10. The CDR3 contains 14 residues. CDR3 sequence reads: CASRDRGIQNEQFF. CDR3 in DNA: TGTGCCTCCCGGGACAGGGGGATCCAGAATGAGCAGTTCTTC. The full variable domain, its missing parts supplied by reference TRBV5-6 and TRBJ2-1, is DAGVTQSPTHLIKTRGQQVTLRCSPKSGHDTVSWYQQALGQGPQFIFQYYEEEERQRGNFPDRFSGHQFPNYSSELNVNALLLGDSALYLCASRDRGIQNEQFFGPGTRLTVL.

This chain connects TRBV18 to TRBJ2-3; 7 nucleotides align to TRBD2. V lost 3 bases and J lost 0; bases outside the gene matches: 9. CDR1 is KGHSH, CDR2 LQKENI, per germline. The CDR3 runs 17 residues. DNA for the CDR3: TGTGCCAGCTCACCTTTCCGGGGAGCGGGGAGCACAGATACGCAGTATTTT. Residues: CASSPFRGAGSTDTQYF.

The chain recombines TRBV28 with TRBJ1-2; no clear D gene. Trimming took off 10 bases at V and 2 bases at J, with 14 bases between the two ends. The CDR3 has 13 amino acids. Per the germline V gene, CDR1 is MDHEN and CDR2 is SYDVKM. The CDR3 reads CATEFQVNYGYTF. The DNA for the CDR3 is TGTGCCACCGAATTCCAAGTAAACTATGGCTACACCTTC.

This clone has a handful of counts. V and J are TRBV5-1 and TRBJ1-4; the D gene is possibly TRBD1 (6 bases). The CDR3 is 16 residues long. CDR1 SGHRS and CDR2 YFSETQ come from the germline V gene. V was cut by 4 bases and J by 8 bases, with 21 bases left in between. CDR3 sequence reads: CASSRNRDRRVEKLFF. The CDR3 DNA is TGCGCCAGCAGCAGGAACAGGGATCGGCGGGTCGAAAAACTGTTTTTT.

With regard to this clone: Other nucleotide sequences from this sample produce the same CDR3. CDR3 sequence reads: CASRGGEYEQYF. CDR3 DNA sequence: TGTGCCAGCAGGGGAGGTGAGTACGAGCAGTACTTC. The chain links TRBV6-6 to TRBJ2-7, with D maybe TRBD2 (6 bases). Germline V gene data show CDR1 as MNHNY and CDR2 as SVGAGI (reference sequence). The CDR3 runs 12 residues. Trimming left V 6 bases short and J 4 bases short, with 10 bases between.

The chain employs TRBV5-1 and TRBJ2-5; D perhaps matches TRBD1 (6 bases). The V and J ends lost 0 bases and 3 bases respectively, with 12 bases between them. The germline gives CDR1 SGHRS, CDR2 YFSETQ. The CDR3 covers 15 residues. CDR3 loop: CASSLDGNREETQYF. In DNA form, the CDR3 reads TGCGCCAGCAGCTTGGATGGTAACAGGGAAGAGACCCAGTACTTC.

The chain combines TRBV28 with TRBJ2-4; D not certain. The CDR3 has 16 residues. Between the trimmed V and J ends, which lost 4 bases and 0 bases, there was a span of 13 bases. Germline assignment: CDR1 MDHEN and CDR2 SYDVKM. This chain's CDR3 is CASSSPGSLAKNIQYF. The CDR3 nucleotides are TGTGCCAGCAGTTCTCCCGGGTCACTAGCCAAAAACATTCAGTACTTC.

This rearrangement joins TRBV5-1 to TRBJ2-5, with TRBD2 identical over 8 bases. Germline trimming cut 2 bases from V and 5 bases from J; bases unmatched to any gene: 5. The CDR3 sequence is 14 residues long. Looked up from germline, CDR1 is SGHRS and CDR2 is YFSETQ. CDR3 residues: CASSLSGGPETQYF. The CDR3 bases are TGCGCCAGCAGCTTATCGGGAGGGCCGGAGACCCAGTACTTC.

The chain couples TRBV7-2 to TRBJ2-7; D is possibly TRBD1 (5 bases). The CDR3 loop spans 14 amino acids. The germline V and J ends were trimmed by 5 bases and 2 bases, with 13 bases remaining between them. Germline lookup yields CDR1 SGHTA and CDR2 FQGNSA. The chain's CDR3 is CASSTQGSTYEQYF. The DNA of the CDR3 is TGTGCCAGCAGCACGCAGGGATCCACCTACGAGCAGTACTTC.

This chain links TRBV5-5 with TRBJ1-5; D is possibly TRBD1 (6 bases). V was shortened by 4 bases and J by 3 bases, with 11 bases between the two germline ends. The germline gives CDR1 SGHKS, CDR2 YYEKEE (reference sequence). The CDR3 is made up of 14 amino acids. CDR3 residues: CASSPRDINQPQHF. The DNA for the CDR3 is TGTGCCAGCAGCCCCCGGGACATCAATCAGCCCCAGCATTTT.

The V call is TRBV10-2, the J call TRBJ2-5; 11 bases align to TRBD2. Per the germline V gene, CDR1 is WSHSY and CDR2 is SAAADI. The trim removed 8 bases at V and 5 bases at J, leaving 7 bases unmatched. The length of the CDR3 is 14 residues. In DNA form, the CDR3 reads TGCGCCAGCGGAACTAGCGGGAGAAGGGAGACCCAGTACTTC. Protein product: CASGTSGRRETQYF.

V is TRBV11-2 and J is TRBJ1-3; D unresolved. There are 15 residues in the CDR3. Between the trimmed V and J ends, which lost 2 bases and 0 bases, there was a span of 8 bases. CDR1 is SGHAT, CDR2 FQNNGV, per germline. As DNA, the CDR3 is TGTGCCAGCAGCTTATTCCGCAGCTCTGGAAACACCATATATTTT. It encodes CASSLFRSSGNTIYF.

The J gene is TRBJ1-1, the V gene TRBV10-3; 10 bases are a match to TRBD1. CDR1 is ENHRY, CDR2 SYGVKD, per germline. The ends lost 6 bases at V and 5 bases at J; junction bases unmatched: 9. The CDR3 is 15 amino acids. CDR3 coding DNA: TGTGCCATCAGAGATCGGGACAGGGGTCGAACTGAAGCTTTCTTT. Translating it yields CAIRDRDRGRTEAFF.

The chain is built from TRBV5-6 and TRBJ1-1; D is uncertain. The V end was cut by 0 bases, the J end by 5 bases, with 11 bases between. CDR1 is SGHDT, CDR2 YYEEEE, per germline. CDR3 length equals 14 residues. The CDR3 DNA reads TGTGCCAGCAGCTTGGGTCCCGCGGGGACTGAAGCTTTCTTT. Protein: CASSLGPAGTEAFF.

In this sample, this clone turned up a few times. The chain is built from TRBV28 and TRBJ2-3; 13 nucleotides line up with TRBD2. The CDR3 runs 14 residues. The junction had 7 bases not matched to a gene; V was cut back by 6 bases and J by 10 bases. Per germline, CDR1 MDHEN and CDR2 SYDVKM. The CDR3 reads CASSKGLAGESQYF. For the CDR3, the DNA is TGTGCCAGCAGCAAAGGACTAGCGGGAGAGTCGCAGTATTTT.